These 15 T cell receptor beta chains were all obtained from the same sample, sequenced in a study of cytomegalovirus exposure and HLA in healthy donors. In the PCR, 60 Vbeta and 13 Jbeta primers were used. TCRdb's copy holds only in-frame clones and misses some; the assay was immunoSEQ multiplex PCR. This sample has a few hundred thousand clones, with 60% to 80% found just once. The sequenced material came from PBMCs. The origin of the receptors is a young man in good health and CMV-seronegative.

The chain links TRBV29-1 to TRBJ1-1; 12 positions agree with TRBD1. Trimming cost V 1 base and J 10 bases; bases outside gene matches: 10. The CDR3 sequence is 15 residues long. Germline V gives CDR1 SQVTM, CDR2 ANQGSEA. The CDR3 DNA reads as TGCAGCGTTGAAGGGGGGGGACAGGGGGCGTTTGGAGCTTTCTTT. This encodes CSVEGGGQGAFGAFF.

The genes are TRBV4-3 and TRBJ2-7; D possibly corresponds to TRBD1 (5 bases). From germline, CDR1 is LGHNA and CDR2 YSLEER. There are 15 residues in the CDR3. V dropped 3 bases and J dropped 3 bases, with 15 bases sitting between them. The CDR3 loop is CASSQDTTVNYEQYF. The CDR3 region has the DNA TGCGCCAGCAGCCAGGACACTACAGTTAACTACGAGCAGTACTTC.

This chain connects TRBV29-1 to TRBJ2-1, with TRBD1 matching over 7 bases. The CDR3 sequence is 13 residues long. In germline, CDR1 is SQVTM, CDR2 ANQGSEA. The CDR3 bases are TGCAGTGCGGACAGGACCACCTACAATGAGCAGTTCTTC. This codes for CSADRTTYNEQFF.

This chain joins TRBV23-1 and TRBJ2-7; 8 nucleotides align to TRBD1. TRBV23-1 is treated as an ORF (open reading frame) with a function not yet certain. CDR3 length: 15 residues. The V gene end was trimmed by 10 bases and the J gene end by 4 bases; junction bases not matched to a gene: 15. For the CDR3, the DNA is TGCGCCACCAATTCCGGGACAGGCCCGAGGTACGAGCAGTACTTC. Its translation: CATNSGTGPRYEQYF.

The gene calls are TRBV6-5 and TRBJ2-6, with a possible D match to TRBD2 (5 bases). V shed 6 bases and J shed 0 bases, with 9 bases lying between them. Germline V lookup: CDR1 MNHEY, CDR2 SVGAGI. The CDR3 runs to 15 residues. Here the CDR3 reads CASRDLSSGANVLTF. The CDR3 DNA reads TGTGCCAGCAGGGACTTGTCCTCTGGGGCCAACGTCCTGACTTTC.

This clone appeared a single time. The gene calls are TRBV4-2 and TRBJ2-1; TRBD1 agrees at 10 bases. The CDR3 runs to 13 residues. Germline CDR1 and CDR2: LGHNA and YNFKEQ. Losses at the gene ends were 8 bases for V and 4 bases for J; bases not matched to a gene: 2. CDR3 coding DNA: TGTGCCAGCGGGACAGGGGCTTACAATGAGCAGTTCTTC. Translating it yields CASGTGAYNEQFF.

This clone was seen a few times. The V gene is TRBV28, the J gene TRBJ1-2; 8 nucleotides match TRBD1. The CDR3 has 16 amino acids. The ends lost 1 base at V and 4 bases at J; junction bases unmatched: 8. Germline CDR1 is MDHEN and CDR2 is SYDVKM. As DNA, the CDR3 is TGTGCCAGCAGTTTATTCTCAGGGGGCGCAGGCTATGGCTACACCTTC. Protein: CASSLFSGGAGYGYTF.

The rearrangement uses TRBV30 and TRBJ1-2, with a weak D call TRBD1 (6 bases). The ends were cut back, 4 bases at V and 6 bases at J, with 18 bases in the middle. Looked up from germline, CDR1 is GTSNPN and CDR2 is SVGIG (reference sequence). The CDR3 covers 14 residues. CDR3 DNA: TGTGCCTGGAACCTCCTGGGGGCACTCGATGGCTACACCTTC. Residues: CAWNLLGALDGYTF.

This clone occurred once. As DNA, the CDR3 is TGTGCCAGCAGTGTATTGGCGGAGCCCCAGCATTTT. As protein: CASSVLAEPQHF. The chain recombines TRBV28 with TRBJ1-5; D remains ambiguous. The V gene's germline CDR1 is MDHEN and CDR2 SYDVKM. Trimming left V 5 bases short and J 8 bases short, with 10 bases between. This CDR3 spans 12 amino acids.

This clone appeared once. The chain uses TRBV4-1 and TRBJ1-4; no definite D call. Trimming cost V 0 bases and J 7 bases, with 12 bases left between them. The CDR3 has 15 residues. Per the germline V gene, CDR1 is MGHRA and CDR2 is YSYEKL. Here the CDR3 DNA reads TGCGCCAGCAGCCAAGATCAAGGGAGGCGTGAAAAACTGTTTTTT. It is translated as CASSQDQGRREKLFF.

This clone was seen more than once but under ten times. V is TRBV7-9 and J is TRBJ2-5; D is ambiguous. Germline CDR1 and CDR2: SEHNR and FQNEAQ (reference sequence). The CDR3 runs 14 residues. Trimming shortened V by 5 bases and J by 2 bases, and 12 bases separated the two germline ends. The CDR3 here is CASSPRELQETQYF. In DNA, the CDR3 is TGTGCCAGCAGCCCAAGAGAGTTACAAGAGACCCAGTACTTC.

V gene TRBV9 combines with J gene TRBJ1-2, with D uncertain. The CDR3 has 17 residues. The germline CDR1 and CDR2 sequences are SGDLS and YYNGEE. V lost 4 bases and J lost 5, with 24 bases in between. CDR3 DNA: TGTGCCAGCAGCCCCCCGGCGGGTACCTACACACATTATGGCTACACCTTC. Residues: CASSPPAGTYTHYGYTF.

With respect to this clone: This CDR3 is also generated by other DNA sequences in the sample. The rearrangement links TRBV11-3 to TRBJ1-1; 9 positions agree with TRBD1. Unmatched junction bases numbered 4, after V lost 5 bases and J lost 9 bases. Germline V gives CDR1 SGHNT, CDR2 YENEEA. The CDR3 loop spans 12 amino acids. The chain's CDR3 is CASSEGTGKAFF. CDR3 DNA sequence: TGTGCCAGCAGCGAAGGGACAGGGAAAGCTTTCTTT.

The chain links TRBV6-5 to TRBJ1-6; 8 bases map to TRBD1. CDR1 and CDR2 (germline): MNHEY, SVGAGI. Trimming cost V 6 bases and J 8 bases; bases outside gene matches: 9. This CDR3 has 15 amino acids. The CDR3 DNA is TGTGCCAGCAGCACCACGACAGGGGATGATTCACCCCTCCACTTT. Its protein is CASSTTTGDDSPLHF.

This chain connects TRBV11-3 to TRBJ2-2; TRBD1 matches at 9 bases. V lost 5 bases and J lost 7; bases outside the gene matches: 8. In germline, CDR1 is SGHNT, CDR2 YENEEA. The CDR3 is 15 amino acids. Here the CDR3 DNA reads TGTGCCAGCAGCCAAGGGACAGGGACGGTCGGGGAGCTGTTTTTT. It encodes CASSQGTGTVGELFF.